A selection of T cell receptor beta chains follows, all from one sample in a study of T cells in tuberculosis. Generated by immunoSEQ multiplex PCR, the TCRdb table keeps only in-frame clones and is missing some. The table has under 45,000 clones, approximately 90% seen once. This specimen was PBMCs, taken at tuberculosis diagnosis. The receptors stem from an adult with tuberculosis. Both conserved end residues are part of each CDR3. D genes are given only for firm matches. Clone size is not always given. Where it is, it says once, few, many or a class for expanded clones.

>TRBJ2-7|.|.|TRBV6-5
CASRRVSTYEQYF
TGTGCCAGCAGGAGGGTTTCGACCTACGAGCAGTACTTC
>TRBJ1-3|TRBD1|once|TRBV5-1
CASRLDRGTGNTIYF
TGCGCCAGTCGTCTCGACAGGGGGACTGGAAACACCATATATTTT
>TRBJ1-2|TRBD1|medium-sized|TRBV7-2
CASTLDRVNGYTF
TGTGCCAGCACCTTGGACAGGGTAAATGGCTACACCTTC
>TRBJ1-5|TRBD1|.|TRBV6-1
CASSETGDPNQPQHF
TGTGCCAGCAGTGAGACAGGGGACCCCAATCAGCCCCAGCATTTT
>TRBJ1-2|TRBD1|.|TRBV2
CASSRDRGSDGYTF
TGTGCCAGCAGCAGGGACAGGGGGAGCGATGGCTACACCTTC
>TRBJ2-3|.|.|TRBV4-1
CASSQGLASLTDTQYF
TGCGCCAGCAGCCAAGGGCTAGCGAGCCTCACAGATACGCAGTATTTT
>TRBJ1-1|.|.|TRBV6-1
CAGVAGAERNTEAFF
TGTGCCGGGGTAGCGGGGGCCGAACGGAACACTGAAGCTTTCTTT
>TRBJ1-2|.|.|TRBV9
CASRAGSYGYTF
TGTGCCAGCAGGGCAGGGTCCTATGGCTACACCTTC
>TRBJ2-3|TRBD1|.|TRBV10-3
CAISEFDRGLTDTQYF
TGTGCCATCAGTGAGTTTGACAGGGGTTTAACAGATACGCAGTATTTT
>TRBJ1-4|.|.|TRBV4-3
CASSQDNTNEKLFF
TGCGCCAGCAGCCAAGATAATACTAATGAAAAACTGTTTTTT
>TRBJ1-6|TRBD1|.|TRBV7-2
CASSLGGGGFYNSPLHF
TGTGCCAGCAGCTTAGGAGGGGGCGGCTTTTATAATTCACCCCTCCACTTT
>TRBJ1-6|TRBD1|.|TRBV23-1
CASSQSRDRGTSSYNSPLHF
TGCGCCAGCAGTCAATCGAGGGACAGGGGAACTAGCTCCTATAATTCACCCCTCCACTTT
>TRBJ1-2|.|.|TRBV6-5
CASSYSNRVANYGYTF
TGTGCCAGCAGTTACTCGAACAGGGTTGCTAACTATGGCTACACCTTC
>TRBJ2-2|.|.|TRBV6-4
CASSAKNTGELFF
TGTGCCAGCAGTGCCAAGAACACCGGGGAGCTGTTTTTT
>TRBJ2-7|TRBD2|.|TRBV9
CASSVDPSGDSEQYF
TGTGCCAGCAGCGTAGATCCTAGCGGGGATTCCGAGCAGTACTTC
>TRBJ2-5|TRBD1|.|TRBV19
CASSAPGQGDGETQYF
TGTGCCAGTAGTGCCCCGGGACAGGGGGACGGCGAGACCCAGTACTTC
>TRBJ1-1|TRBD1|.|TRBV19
CASSRRQGEAFF
TGTGCCAGTAGTCGCCGACAGGGTGAAGCTTTCTTT
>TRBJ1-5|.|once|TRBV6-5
CASSQTGNQPQHF
TGTGCCAGCAGCCAAACGGGCAATCAGCCCCAGCATTTT
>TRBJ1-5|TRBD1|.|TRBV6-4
CASSPEGGGGTDNQPQHF
TGTGCCAGCAGCCCGGAAGGGGGTGGCGGGACAGATAATCAGCCCCAGCATTTT
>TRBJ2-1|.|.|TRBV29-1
CSVAGIPRNNEQFF
TGCAGCGTCGCCGGGATCCCACGGAACAATGAGCAGTTCTTC
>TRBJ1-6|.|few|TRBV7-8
CASSPHLSTPAYNSPLHF
TGTGCCAGCAGCCCGCACCTCTCTACCCCCGCCTATAATTCACCCCTCCACTTT
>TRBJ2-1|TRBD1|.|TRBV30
CAWRDRGNNEQFF
TGTGCCTGGAGGGACAGGGGTAACAATGAGCAGTTCTTC
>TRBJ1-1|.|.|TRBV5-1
CASSLERLNTEAFF
TGCGCCAGCAGCCTAGAAAGACTGAACACTGAAGCTTTCTTT
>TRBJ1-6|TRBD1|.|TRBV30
CAWTPGQGNSPLHF
TGTGCCTGGACTCCGGGACAGGGGAATTCACCCCTCCACTTT
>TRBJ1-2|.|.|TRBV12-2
CASRSTHMNGYTF
TGTGCAAGTCGCTCAACCCACATGAATGGCTACACCTTC
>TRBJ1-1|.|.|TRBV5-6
CASSRWGRGRTEAFF
TGTGCCAGCAGCCGATGGGGCAGGGGTCGGACTGAAGCTTTCTTT
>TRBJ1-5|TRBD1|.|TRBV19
CASSWTGGSNQPQHF
TGTGCCAGTAGTTGGACAGGGGGCAGCAATCAGCCCCAGCATTTT
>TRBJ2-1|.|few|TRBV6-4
CASSDSGGGFNEQFF
TGTGCCAGCAGTGACTCGGGCGGGGGCTTCAATGAGCAGTTCTTC
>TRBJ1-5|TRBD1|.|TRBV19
CASTTGGNQPQHF
TGTGCCAGTACTACAGGGGGGAATCAGCCCCAGCATTTT
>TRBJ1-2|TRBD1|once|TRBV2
CASRTGGEEGYTF
TGTGCCAGCAGGACAGGGGGCGAGGAGGGCTACACCTTC
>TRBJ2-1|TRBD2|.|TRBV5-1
CASSASGLAGGYNEQFF
TGCGCCAGCAGCGCTTCAGGACTAGCGGGGGGGTACAATGAGCAGTTCTTC
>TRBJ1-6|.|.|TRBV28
CASTQGTANSPLHF
TGTGCCAGCACCCAGGGTACGGCTAATTCACCCCTCCACTTT
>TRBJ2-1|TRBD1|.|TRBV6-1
CASSVNRGYNEQFF
TGTGCCAGCAGTGTGAACAGGGGTTACAATGAGCAGTTCTTC
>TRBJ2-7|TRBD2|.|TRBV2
CASSGLAGVRQYF
TGTGCCAGCAGTGGGCTAGCGGGGGTTAGGCAGTACTTC
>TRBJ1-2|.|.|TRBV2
CASTPLAGTNYGYTF
TGTGCCAGCACCCCATTGGCGGGCACTAACTATGGCTACACCTTC
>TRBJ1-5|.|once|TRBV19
CASSNDLFSNQPQHF
TGTGCCAGTAGTAACGACTTATTTAGCAATCAGCCCCAGCATTTT
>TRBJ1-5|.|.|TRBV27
CASSLRGSNQPQHF
TGTGCCAGCAGTTTAAGGGGGAGCAATCAGCCCCAGCATTTT
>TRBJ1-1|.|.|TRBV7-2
CASSPRAPWAEAFF
TGTGCCAGCAGCCCCAGGGCCCCATGGGCTGAAGCTTTCTTT
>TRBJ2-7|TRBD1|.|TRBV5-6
CASNSRAGGIMAYEQYF
TGTGCCAGCAACTCCCGAGCAGGGGGCATCATGGCCTACGAGCAGTACTTC
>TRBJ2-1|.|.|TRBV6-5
CASSYSQGRGYNEQFF
TGTGCCAGCAGTTACTCACAGGGAAGGGGGTACAATGAGCAGTTCTTC
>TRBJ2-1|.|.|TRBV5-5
CASSGRLSWVNEQFF
TGTGCCAGCAGCGGTCGACTGAGTTGGGTCAATGAGCAGTTCTTC
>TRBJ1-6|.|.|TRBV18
CASSPSSVQNRGNSPLHF
TGTGCCAGCTCACCGTCGTCCGTCCAGAACCGCGGGAATTCACCCCTCCACTTT
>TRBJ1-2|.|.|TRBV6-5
CASSYSENSKGESSF
TGTGCCAGCAGTTACTCAGAGAATTCAAAGGGGGAATCGTCCTTC
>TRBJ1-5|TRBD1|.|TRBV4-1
CASSPLDRGHNQPQHF
TGCGCCAGCAGCCCCTTGGACAGGGGACACAATCAGCCCCAGCATTTT
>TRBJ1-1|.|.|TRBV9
CASSEQGRTEAFF
TGTGCCAGCAGCGAACAGGGTCGGACTGAAGCTTTCTTT
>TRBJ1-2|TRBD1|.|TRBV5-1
CASSPGQDLNYGYTF
TGCGCCAGCAGTCCTGGACAGGACTTAAACTATGGCTACACCTTC
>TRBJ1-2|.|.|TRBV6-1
CASSEGQGRGYTF
TGTGCCAGCAGTGAAGGGCAGGGTAGAGGCTACACCTTC
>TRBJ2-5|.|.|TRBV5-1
CASSLGSGGPGTQYF
TGCGCCAGCAGCCTTGGGTCCGGGGGGCCGGGGACCCAGTACTTC
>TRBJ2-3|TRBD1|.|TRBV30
CAWNIGTGATDTQYF
TGTGCCTGGAACATTGGGACAGGGGCCACAGATACGCAGTATTTT
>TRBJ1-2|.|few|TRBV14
CASSQVGRSQDGYTF
TGTGCCAGCAGCCAAGTTGGCCGGTCCCAGGATGGCTACACCTTC
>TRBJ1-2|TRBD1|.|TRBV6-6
CASNDRGFLGYTF
TGTGCCAGCAACGACAGGGGCTTTCTTGGCTACACCTTC
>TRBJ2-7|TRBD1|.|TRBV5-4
CASSSGPTGGIEQYF
TGTGCCAGCAGCTCCGGGCCTACAGGGGGCATCGAGCAGTACTTC
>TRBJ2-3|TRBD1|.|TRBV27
CASSSRTGGAVTQYF
TGTGCCAGCAGTTCGCGGACAGGGGGCGCGGTTACGCAGTATTTT
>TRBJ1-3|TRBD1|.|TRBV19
CATGQLPSGNTIYF
TGTGCCACGGGACAGCTTCCCTCTGGAAACACCATATATTTT
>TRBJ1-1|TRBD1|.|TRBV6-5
CASSYAGQGRTEAFF
TGTGCCAGCAGTTACGCGGGACAGGGGAGAACTGAAGCTTTCTTT
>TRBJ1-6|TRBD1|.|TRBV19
CASSFTGTGDPPLHF
TGTGCCAGTAGTTTTACCGGGACAGGGGATCCACCCCTCCACTTT
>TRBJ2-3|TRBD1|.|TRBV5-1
CASSRQGGTDTQYF
TGCGCCAGCAGCCGACAGGGCGGCACAGATACGCAGTATTTT
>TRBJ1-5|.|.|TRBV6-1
CASKNIAPQHF
TGTGCCAGCAAAAACATCGCCCCCCAGCATTTT
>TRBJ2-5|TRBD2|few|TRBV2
CASSASGGQETQYF
TGTGCCAGCAGTGCCAGCGGGGGGCAAGAGACCCAGTACTTC